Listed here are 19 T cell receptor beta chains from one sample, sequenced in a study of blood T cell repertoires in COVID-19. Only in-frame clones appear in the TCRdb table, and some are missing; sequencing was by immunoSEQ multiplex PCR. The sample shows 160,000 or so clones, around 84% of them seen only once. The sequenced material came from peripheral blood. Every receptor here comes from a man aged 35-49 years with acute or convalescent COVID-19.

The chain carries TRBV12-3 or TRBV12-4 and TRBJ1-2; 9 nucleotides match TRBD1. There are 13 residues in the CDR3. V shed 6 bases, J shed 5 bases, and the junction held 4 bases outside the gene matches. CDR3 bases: TGTGCCAGCAGGGGACAGGGAGAGTATGGCTACACCTTC. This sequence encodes CASRGQGEYGYTF.

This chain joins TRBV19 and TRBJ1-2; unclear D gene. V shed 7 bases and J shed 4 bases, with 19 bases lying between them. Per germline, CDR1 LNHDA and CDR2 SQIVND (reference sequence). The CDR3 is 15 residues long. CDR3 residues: CASIPQRDYGYGYTF. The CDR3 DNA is TGTGCCAGTATCCCCCAGAGGGATTACGGCTATGGCTACACCTTC. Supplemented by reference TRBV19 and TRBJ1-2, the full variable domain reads DGGITQSPKYLFRKEGQNVTLSCEQNLNHDAMYWYRQDPGQGLRLIYYSQIVNDFQKGDIAEGYSVSREKKESFPLTVTSAQKNPTAFYLCASIPQRDYGYGYTFGSGTRLTVV.

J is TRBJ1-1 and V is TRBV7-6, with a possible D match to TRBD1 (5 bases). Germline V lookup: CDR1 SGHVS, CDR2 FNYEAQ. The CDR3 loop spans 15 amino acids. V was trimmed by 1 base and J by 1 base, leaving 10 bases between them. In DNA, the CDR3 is TGTGCCAGCAGCTTAGTAGGAGGGGCGAACACTGAAGCTTTCTTT. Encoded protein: CASSLVGGANTEAFF.

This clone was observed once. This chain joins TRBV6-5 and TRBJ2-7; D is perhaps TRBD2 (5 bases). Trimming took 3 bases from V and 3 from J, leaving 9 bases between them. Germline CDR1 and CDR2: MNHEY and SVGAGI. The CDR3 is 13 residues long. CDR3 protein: CASSYARDYEQYF. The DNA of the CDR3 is TGTGCCAGCAGTTATGCTCGGGACTACGAGCAGTACTTC.

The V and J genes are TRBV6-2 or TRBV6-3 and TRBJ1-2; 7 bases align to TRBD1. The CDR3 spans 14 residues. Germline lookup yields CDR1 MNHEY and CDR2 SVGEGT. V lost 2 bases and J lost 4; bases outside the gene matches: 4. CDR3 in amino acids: CASSYPGTAYGYTF. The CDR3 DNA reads TGTGCCAGCAGTTACCCAGGGACAGCCTATGGCTACACCTTC.

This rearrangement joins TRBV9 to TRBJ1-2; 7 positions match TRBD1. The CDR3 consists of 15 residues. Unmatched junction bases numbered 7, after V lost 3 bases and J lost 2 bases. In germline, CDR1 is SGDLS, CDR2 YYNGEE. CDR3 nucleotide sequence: TGTGCCAGCAGCGGGGGGACAGTCCCGAACTATGGCTACACCTTC. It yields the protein CASSGGTVPNYGYTF.

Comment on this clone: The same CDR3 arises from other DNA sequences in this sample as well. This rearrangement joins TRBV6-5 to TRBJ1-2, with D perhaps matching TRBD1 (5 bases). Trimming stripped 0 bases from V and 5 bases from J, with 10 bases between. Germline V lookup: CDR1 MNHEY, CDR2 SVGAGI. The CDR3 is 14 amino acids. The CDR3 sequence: CASSYSGGGYGYTF. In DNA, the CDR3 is TGTGCCAGCAGTTACTCGGGGGGTGGGTATGGCTACACCTTC.

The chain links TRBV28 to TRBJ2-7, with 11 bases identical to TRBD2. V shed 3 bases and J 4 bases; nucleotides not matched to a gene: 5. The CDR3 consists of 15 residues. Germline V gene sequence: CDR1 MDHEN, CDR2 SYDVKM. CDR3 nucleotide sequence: TGTGCCAGCAGTTTCGCCGGGACTAGCGGTTACGAGCAGTACTTC. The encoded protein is CASSFAGTSGYEQYF.

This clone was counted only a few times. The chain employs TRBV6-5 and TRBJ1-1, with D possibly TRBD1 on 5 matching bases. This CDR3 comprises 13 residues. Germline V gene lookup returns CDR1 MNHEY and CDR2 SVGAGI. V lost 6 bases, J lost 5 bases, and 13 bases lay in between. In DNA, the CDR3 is TGTGCCAGCAGCCATTTGACAGATACTGAAGCTTTCTTT. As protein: CASSHLTDTEAFF.

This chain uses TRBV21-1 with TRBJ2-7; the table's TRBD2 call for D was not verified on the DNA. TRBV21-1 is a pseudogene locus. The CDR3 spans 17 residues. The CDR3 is CTSSKVLAGGRLYEQYF. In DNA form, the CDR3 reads TGTACCAGCAGCAAAGTCCTAGCGGGGGGAAGATTATACGAGCAGTACTTC.

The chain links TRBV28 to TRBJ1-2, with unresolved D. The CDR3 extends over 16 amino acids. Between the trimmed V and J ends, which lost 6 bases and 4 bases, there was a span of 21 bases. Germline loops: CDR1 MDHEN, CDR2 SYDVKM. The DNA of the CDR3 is TGTGCCAGCAGCCCCGGGTGGGGAGGGCTAAGCTATGGCTACACCTTC. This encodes CASSPGWGGLSYGYTF.

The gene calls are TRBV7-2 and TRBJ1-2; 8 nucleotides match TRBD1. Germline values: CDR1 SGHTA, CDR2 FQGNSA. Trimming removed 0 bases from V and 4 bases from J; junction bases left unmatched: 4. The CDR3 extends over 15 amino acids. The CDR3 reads CASSLALGQVYGYTF. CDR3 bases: TGTGCCAGCAGCTTAGCCTTGGGACAGGTCTATGGCTACACCTTC. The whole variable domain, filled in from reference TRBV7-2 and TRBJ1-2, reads GAGVSQSPSNKVTEKGKDVELRCDPISGHTALYWYRQSLGQGLEFLIYFQGNSAPDKSGLPSDRFSAERTGGSVSTLTIQRTQQEDSAVYLCASSLALGQVYGYTFGSGTRLTVV.

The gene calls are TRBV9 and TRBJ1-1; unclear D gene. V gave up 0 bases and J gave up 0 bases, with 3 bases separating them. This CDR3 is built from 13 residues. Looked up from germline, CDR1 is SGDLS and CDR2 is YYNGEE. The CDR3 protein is CASSVGMNTEAFF. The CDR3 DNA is TGTGCCAGCAGCGTAGGTATGAACACTGAAGCTTTCTTT.

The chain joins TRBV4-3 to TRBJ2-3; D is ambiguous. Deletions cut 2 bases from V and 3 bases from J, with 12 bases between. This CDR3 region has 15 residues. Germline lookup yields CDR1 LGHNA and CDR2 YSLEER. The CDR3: CASSQLAQATDTQYF. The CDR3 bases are TGCGCCAGCAGCCAACTGGCCCAGGCGACAGATACGCAGTATTTT.

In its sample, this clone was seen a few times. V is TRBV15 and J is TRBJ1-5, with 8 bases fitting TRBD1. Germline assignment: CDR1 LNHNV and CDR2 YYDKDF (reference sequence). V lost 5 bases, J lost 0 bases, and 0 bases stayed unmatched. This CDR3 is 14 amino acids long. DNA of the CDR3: TGTGCCACCAGCGGGACAGGTAGCAATCAGCCCCAGCATTTT. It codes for CATSGTGSNQPQHF.

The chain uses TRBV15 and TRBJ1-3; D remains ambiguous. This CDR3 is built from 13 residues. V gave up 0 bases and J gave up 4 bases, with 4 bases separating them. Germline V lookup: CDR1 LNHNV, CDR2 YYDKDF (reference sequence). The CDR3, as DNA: TGTGCCACCAGCAGAGATCGGGGAAACACCATATATTTT. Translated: CATSRDRGNTIYF.

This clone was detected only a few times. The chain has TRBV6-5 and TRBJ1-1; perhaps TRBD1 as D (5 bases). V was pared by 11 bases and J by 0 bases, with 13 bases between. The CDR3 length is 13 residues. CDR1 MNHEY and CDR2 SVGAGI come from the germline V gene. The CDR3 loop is CACRRTLNTEAFF. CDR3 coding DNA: TGTGCCTGTCGTAGGACACTGAACACTGAAGCTTTCTTT.

The CDR3 spells CASSLGGGVDEQFF. CDR3 bases: TGTGCCAGCAGCTTAGGAGGTGGCGTGGATGAGCAGTTCTTC. The V gene is TRBV7-9, the J gene TRBJ2-1; D is ambiguous. The CDR3 runs to 14 residues. Trimming stripped 1 base from V and 8 bases from J, with 12 bases between. Germline V gene lookup returns CDR1 SEHNR and CDR2 FQNEAQ (reference sequence).

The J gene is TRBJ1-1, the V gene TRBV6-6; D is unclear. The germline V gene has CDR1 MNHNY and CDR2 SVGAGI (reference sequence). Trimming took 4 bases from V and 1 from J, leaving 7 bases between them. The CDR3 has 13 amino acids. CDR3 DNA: TGTGCCAGCAGTTCGCACACGAACACTGAAGCTTTCTTT. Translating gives CASSSHTNTEAFF.